These T cell receptor beta chains were read from a single sample in a study of blood T cell repertoires in COVID-19. Measured with immunoSEQ multiplex PCR; TCRdb has only the in-frame clones, and not every one. The sample has roughly 110,000 clones, about 70% seen once. Specimen: peripheral blood. The receptors were gathered from a human donor with acute or convalescent COVID-19. The donor label of this sample is uncertain. Each CDR3 is given without its conserved first and last residue. The order of the fields is J gene, V gene, CDR3 protein.

>TRBJ2-1|TRBV10-1
ASSDPGTRHEQF
>TRBJ1-1|TRBV20-1
SASRQVEAF
>TRBJ1-3|TRBV3-1/TRBV3-2
ASSPWDRGNTIY
>TRBJ2-5|TRBV2
ASSGRKGLETQY
>TRBJ2-7|TRBV28
ASSSPASGGVGEQY
>TRBJ1-5|TRBV5-6
ASSLSENQPQH
>TRBJ2-1|TRBV2
ARKDMSSYNEQF
>TRBJ2-1|TRBV28
ASSLRASGGVGNEQF
>TRBJ2-3|TRBV5-1
ASSSGQTDTQY
>TRBJ1-2|TRBV10-1
ASSATDFSEVDGYT
>TRBJ2-2|TRBV2
ASSSGTGPGELF
>TRBJ1-6|TRBV6-1
ASSKFGQGNSPLH
>TRBJ1-2|TRBV9
ASSSTTGGDGYT
>TRBJ2-5|TRBV10-2
ASRGHSETQY
>TRBJ1-2|TRBV28
ASTSGGTGGYT
>TRBJ1-4|TRBV4-1
ASSQDLRKLF
>TRBJ2-5|TRBV6-4
ASSPVKARETQY
>TRBJ2-5|TRBV5-6
ASSLLGQRKETQY
>TRBJ2-2|TRBV5-6
ASSLRGQTGELF
>TRBJ2-2|TRBV11-3
ASSGRGLAGTGELF
>TRBJ2-3|TRBV24-1
ATAGGGTDTQY
>TRBJ1-3|TRBV9
ASSAGVMSSGNTIY
>TRBJ1-3|TRBV11-2
ASSPSGGPSGNTIY
>TRBJ2-2|TRBV10-3
AIGAGTGETGELF
>TRBJ2-5|TRBV19
ASSIRGWQETQY
>TRBJ1-4|TRBV5-1
ASSLGTGLGTNEKLF
>TRBJ2-2|TRBV9
ASSVGGLAGFNTGELF
>TRBJ2-1|TRBV21-1
ASTADRAGSYNEQF
>TRBJ2-2|TRBV7-9
ASSLAPEAGELF